A single sample gave rise to the 31 T cell receptor beta chains below, sequenced in a study of blood T cell repertoires in COVID-19. Profiled with immunoSEQ multiplex PCR; TCRdb holds only in-frame clones, not every one. The table has a few hundred thousand clones, 82% seen once; the top ten hold about 3.2%. Input material: PBMCs or T cells enriched from blood (not recorded which). Receptors were obtained from a woman aged 55-69 years who had recovered from COVID-19.

Details on this clone: Other DNA sequences from this sample encode an identical CDR3 as well. V and J are TRBV6-5 and TRBJ2-2; 7 bases agree with TRBD1. The CDR3 totals 15 residues. Losses at the gene ends were 5 bases for V and 2 bases for J; bases not matched to a gene: 5. Germline loops: CDR1 MNHEY, CDR2 SVGAGI. The CDR3 is CASSRQGVNTGELFF. The DNA of the CDR3 is TGTGCCAGCAGTCGACAGGGCGTTAACACCGGGGAGCTGTTTTTT.

The rearrangement joins TRBV5-8 to TRBJ1-4; 7 bases fit TRBD1. J lost 0 bases, V lost 4 bases, and 6 bases had no gene match. This CDR3 spans 16 amino acids. CDR1 is SGHTS, CDR2 YDEGEE, per germline. In DNA, the CDR3 is TGTGCCAGCAGCGCTGGGACAGCTGCAACTAATGAAAAACTGTTTTTT. Protein: CASSAGTAATNEKLFF.

This clone was detected once. The V and J genes are TRBV19 and TRBJ1-5, with a possible D match to TRBD1 (5 bases). The germline gives CDR1 LNHDA, CDR2 SQIVND (reference sequence). CDR3 length equals 15 residues. Trimming removed 5 bases from V and 0 bases from J, with 11 bases in between. The CDR3: CASSYGGNSNQPQHF. The CDR3 DNA reads TGTGCCAGTAGTTACGGGGGAAATAGCAATCAGCCCCAGCATTTT.

The chain joins TRBV9 to TRBJ2-3, with 7 bases that match TRBD1. Germline CDR1 reads SGDLS; CDR2 reads YYNGEE. V lost 7 bases and J lost 1; bases outside the gene matches: 6. CDR3 size: 14 residues. CDR3 region: CASEAGGGTDTQYF. In nucleotides, the CDR3 is TGTGCCAGCGAGGCAGGGGGAGGCACAGATACGCAGTATTTT. Using reference TRBV9 and TRBJ2-3 for the parts outside the CDR3, the full variable domain is DSGVTQTPKHLITATGQRVTLRCSPRSGDLSVYWYQQSLDQGLQFLIQYYNGEERAKGNILERFSAQQFPDLHSELNLSSLELGDSALYFCASEAGGGTDTQYFGPGTRLTVL.

The chain recombines TRBV11-2 with TRBJ2-3, with 10 bases lining up with TRBD2. With 3 bases clipped from V and 2 bases from J, the junction kept 5 bases outside the gene matches. This CDR3 is 16 amino acids long. CDR1 and CDR2 (germline): SGHAT, FQNNGV. The CDR3: CASSLASGGFTDTQYF. For the CDR3, the DNA is TGTGCCAGCAGCTTGGCTAGCGGGGGTTTCACAGATACGCAGTATTTT. The full variable domain, with the rest looked up from reference TRBV11-2 and TRBJ2-3, is EAGVAQSPRYKIIEKRQSVAFWCNPISGHATLYWYQQILGQGPKLLIQFQNNGVVDDSQLPKDRFSAERLKGVDSTLKIQPAKLEDSAVYLCASSLASGGFTDTQYFGPGTRLTVL.

The chain combines TRBV28 with TRBJ1-2; TRBD1 matches 12 bases. CDR1 and CDR2 (germline): MDHEN, SYDVKM. The CDR3 extends over 17 amino acids. J gave up 8 bases and V 5 bases, and 15 bases lay outside the gene matches. CDR3 residues: CASSPPGQGALGEGYTF. As DNA, the CDR3 is TGTGCCAGCAGTCCGCCGGGACAGGGGGCGCTTGGGGAAGGCTACACCTTC.

The chain recombines TRBV7-8 with TRBJ2-1; TRBD2 matches at 11 bases. V lost 5 bases to trimming and J lost 5 bases; unmatched junction nucleotides: 17. The length of the CDR3 is 19 residues. Germline CDR1 and CDR2: SGHVS and FQNEAQ. This CDR3 reads CASSPPRQLAGVRNNEQFF. DNA of the CDR3: TGTGCCAGCAGCCCCCCAAGGCAACTAGCGGGAGTGAGGAACAATGAGCAGTTCTTC.

V and J are TRBV19 and TRBJ1-2; TRBD1 might be the D (6 bases). Germline V gene data show CDR1 as LNHDA and CDR2 as SQIVND (reference sequence). The CDR3 sequence is 16 residues long. V was pared by 8 bases and J by 2 bases, with 21 bases between. In DNA form, the CDR3 reads TGTGCCAGTCAAGGGAGGGGGGGCGCGAAGAACTATGGCTACACCTTC. Translation gives CASQGRGGAKNYGYTF. The full variable domain, rest sourced from reference TRBV19 and TRBJ1-2, is DGGITQSPKYLFRKEGQNVTLSCEQNLNHDAMYWYRQDPGQGLRLIYYSQIVNDFQKGDIAEGYSVSREKKESFPLTVTSAQKNPTAFYLCASQGRGGAKNYGYTFGSGTRLTVV.

The V gene is TRBV18, the J gene TRBJ2-1, with D tentatively TRBD1 (5 bases). The CDR3 sequence is 11 residues long. The germline CDR1 and CDR2 sequences are KGHSH and LQKENI. Trimming pared 5 bases from V and 8 bases from J, leaving 7 bases between. CDR3 in DNA: TGTGCCAGCTCATTGACAGATGAGCAGTTCTTC. Its protein product is CASSLTDEQFF.

The genes are TRBV25-1 and TRBJ1-1; possibly TRBD1 for D (6 bases). The CDR3 consists of 16 residues. V was trimmed by 3 bases and J by 5 bases, leaving 19 bases between them. Germline values: CDR1 MGHDK, CDR2 SYGVNS. The CDR3 DNA reads as TGTGCCAGCAGTGATTGGACCAGGGGCGCGGGTACTGAAGCTTTCTTT. It is translated as CASSDWTRGAGTEAFF. Looking up the rest from reference TRBV25-1 and TRBJ1-1 gives the full variable domain: EADIYQTPRYLVIGTGKKITLECSQTMGHDKMYWYQQDPGMELHLIHYSYGVNSTEKGDLSSESTVSRIRTEHFPLTLESARPSHTSQYLCASSDWTRGAGTEAFFGQGTRLTVV.

V usage is TRBV25-1 and J usage is TRBJ2-5; no clear D. The germline CDR1 and CDR2 sequences are MGHDK and SYGVNS. Trimming stripped 7 bases from V and 4 bases from J, with 16 bases between. The CDR3 has 14 amino acids. This chain's CDR3 is CASTPSGLLETQYF. The CDR3 bases are TGTGCCAGCACTCCTTCAGGCCTATTAGAGACCCAGTACTTC.

In this sample, this clone turned up once. This chain connects TRBV7-3 to TRBJ1-1; D gene unclear. V was clipped by 6 bases and J by 6 bases, with 14 bases between them. Per germline, CDR1 SGHTA and CDR2 FQGTGA. The CDR3 contains 13 residues. In DNA, the CDR3 is TGTGCCAGCAGGTTGAATCGGGTGTCTGAAGCTTTCTTT. Its protein is CASRLNRVSEAFF.

The chain links TRBV29-1 to TRBJ1-2, with 10 nucleotides matching TRBD1. The CDR3 is made up of 16 amino acids. Germline lookup yields CDR1 SQVTM and CDR2 ANQGSEA. J lost 8 bases, V lost 0 bases, and 12 bases had no gene match. CDR3 DNA sequence: TGCAGCGTTGAAGACCGGGACAGGGGAGCCGGGAACGGCTACACCTTC. Amino acids: CSVEDRDRGAGNGYTF.

The chain links TRBV5-4 to TRBJ2-1, with D maybe TRBD2 (6 bases). This CDR3 is built from 16 residues. Germline V gene sequence: CDR1 SGHNT, CDR2 YYREEE (reference sequence). V was pared by 0 bases and J by 5 bases, with 15 bases between. The CDR3 nucleotides are TGTGCCAGCAGCTTGGATTCGGCTGGCGGGGACAATGAGCAGTTCTTC. Amino acids: CASSLDSAGGDNEQFF.

As DNA, the CDR3 is TGCGCCAGCAGCTACAGGACTAGAACCTACAATGAGCAGTTCTTC. Amino acid sequence: CASSYRTRTYNEQFF. V usage is TRBV5-1 and J usage is TRBJ2-1, with 7 bases fitting TRBD2. CDR3 length equals 15 residues. Trimming cost V 3 bases and J 2 bases; bases outside gene matches: 5. Germline V gives CDR1 SGHRS, CDR2 YFSETQ.

The genes are TRBV11-2 and TRBJ2-7; the D gene is possibly TRBD1 (5 bases). CDR3 size: 14 residues. CDR1 SGHAT and CDR2 FQNNGV come from the germline V gene. V was trimmed by 7 bases and J by 2 bases, leaving 15 bases between them. This CDR3 is CASTVSRGPYEQYF. In DNA form, the CDR3 reads TGTGCCAGCACCGTGTCAAGGGGCCCCTACGAGCAGTACTTC.

The rearrangement joins TRBV20-1 to TRBJ1-1; D not certain. The CDR3 runs to 8 residues. V lost 6 bases to trimming and J lost 11 bases, with 7 bases between them. The germline V gene has CDR1 DFQATT and CDR2 SNEGSKA (reference sequence). CDR3 loop: CSAPRAFF. Written as DNA, the CDR3 is TGCAGTGCCCCGCGGGCTTTCTTT.

This clone came up once. The V gene is TRBV5-1, the J gene TRBJ2-5; 7 bases line up with TRBD1. The CDR3 has 15 amino acids. Trimming took 4 bases from V and 8 from J; bases not matched to a gene: 14. Per the germline V gene, CDR1 is SGHRS and CDR2 is YFSETQ. The CDR3 loop reads CASSNLGQRTNTQYF. The CDR3 coding sequence is TGCGCCAGCAGCAATCTGGGACAGAGGACAAATACCCAGTACTTC.

The V and J genes are TRBV11-2 and TRBJ2-1, with D unresolved. Trimming stripped 0 bases from V and 2 bases from J, with 8 bases between. Germline V lookup: CDR1 SGHAT, CDR2 FQNNGV. The CDR3 spans 15 residues. CDR3 DNA: TGTGCCAGCAGCTTAGACCCGGTAACCTACAATGAGCAGTTCTTC. Translated: CASSLDPVTYNEQFF. Combining the CDR3 with reference TRBV11-2 and TRBJ2-1 gives the whole variable domain EAGVAQSPRYKIIEKRQSVAFWCNPISGHATLYWYQQILGQGPKLLIQFQNNGVVDDSQLPKDRFSAERLKGVDSTLKIQPAKLEDSAVYLCASSLDPVTYNEQFFGPGTRLTVL.

In its sample, this clone was seen a few times. This chain links TRBV5-8 with TRBJ2-7, with 7 positions matching TRBD2. Germline CDR1 SGHTS, CDR2 YDEGEE. Unmatched junction bases numbered 11, after V lost 6 bases and J lost 2 bases. This CDR3 has 15 residues. The chain's CDR3 is CASNHGPGGAYEQYF. The CDR3, as DNA: TGTGCCAGCAACCATGGACCGGGAGGTGCCTACGAGCAGTACTTC.

V is TRBV21-1 and J is TRBJ1-2; the table's D call, TRBD1, has no DNA check behind it. TRBV21-1 is a recognized pseudogene. CDR3 length: 15 amino acids. Here the CDR3 reads CASSKQRGQGDGYTF. CDR3 nucleotide sequence: TGTGCCAGCAGCAAGCAGAGGGGACAGGGGGATGGCTACACCTTC.

J is TRBJ1-1 and V is TRBV11-3; D is unclear. The CDR3 is made up of 13 amino acids. Germline CDR1 reads SGHNT; CDR2 reads YENEEA. V was trimmed by 5 bases and J by 5 bases, leaving 12 bases between them. The CDR3 loop reads CASSRLEETEAFF. Written as DNA, the CDR3 is TGTGCCAGCAGCCGCTTGGAGGAAACTGAAGCTTTCTTT.

The CDR3 bases are TGTGCCAGCCGGGTTTCGGCGGGGAATAATTCACCCCTCCACTTT. Translated, it gives CASRVSAGNNSPLHF. The chain uses TRBV19 and TRBJ1-6; D is ambiguous. Germline CDR1 is LNHDA and CDR2 is SQIVND (reference sequence). V shed 9 bases and J shed 5 bases, with 17 bases lying between them. The CDR3 is made up of 15 amino acids.

The chain uses TRBV14 and TRBJ1-2, with D unresolved. V was clipped by 0 bases and J by 0 bases, with 5 bases between them. The CDR3 totals 14 residues. CDR1 is SGHDN and CDR2 is FVKESK in the germline V gene. CDR3 nucleotides: TGTGCCAGCAGCCAAGATTCAGCTAACTATGGCTACACCTTC. Translating gives CASSQDSANYGYTF. The complete variable domain, with remaining parts taken from reference TRBV14 and TRBJ1-2, reads EAGVTQFPSHSVIEKGQTVTLRCDPISGHDNLYWYRRVMGKEIKFLLHFVKESKQDESGMPNNRFLAERTGGTYSTLKVQPAELEDSGVYFCASSQDSANYGYTFGSGTRLTVV.

V and J are TRBV19 and TRBJ1-1, with D perhaps TRBD1 (5 bases). CDR1 LNHDA and CDR2 SQIVND come from the germline V gene (reference sequence). V lost 9 bases to trimming and J lost 4 bases, with 15 bases between them. The CDR3 runs to 13 residues. This chain's CDR3 is CASNGAGTTEAFF. CDR3 nucleotide sequence: TGTGCCAGCAATGGGGCGGGGACCACTGAAGCTTTCTTT. Full variable domain (remainder filled in from reference TRBV19 and TRBJ1-1): DGGITQSPKYLFRKEGQNVTLSCEQNLNHDAMYWYRQDPGQGLRLIYYSQIVNDFQKGDIAEGYSVSREKKESFPLTVTSAQKNPTAFYLCASNGAGTTEAFFGQGTRLTVV.

The rearrangement links TRBV19 to TRBJ2-2, with 7 bases matching TRBD1. The V gene's germline CDR1 is LNHDA and CDR2 SQIVND (reference sequence). There are 13 residues in the CDR3. The ends lost 7 bases at V and 5 bases at J; junction bases unmatched: 4. CDR3 nucleotides: TGTGCCAGTAACGACAGGGCGACCGGGGAGCTGTTTTTT. It codes for CASNDRATGELFF.

The chain links TRBV5-4 to TRBJ2-2; D is unclear. Germline V gives CDR1 SGHNT, CDR2 YYREEE (reference sequence). The CDR3 sequence is 12 residues long. Between the trimmed V and J ends, which lost 10 bases and 4 bases, there was a span of 11 bases. The CDR3 DNA is TGTGCCGGTACAGAGCCCACCGGGGAGCTGTTTTTT. Residues: CAGTEPTGELFF.

The chain couples TRBV7-9 to TRBJ2-1; tentative D call: TRBD1 (5 bases). The CDR3 is 15 amino acids. Per the germline V gene, CDR1 is SEHNR and CDR2 is FQNEAQ (reference sequence). Trimming took 3 bases from V and 1 from J, leaving 10 bases between them. The CDR3 reads CASSFQGGSYNEQFF. The CDR3 nucleotides are TGTGCCAGCAGCTTCCAGGGTGGGTCCTACAATGAGCAGTTCTTC.

The genes are TRBV6-5 and TRBJ2-7; the match to TRBD2 covers 11 bases. Germline CDR1 reads MNHEY; CDR2 reads SVGAGI. V was pared by 4 bases and J by 6 bases, with 11 bases of the junction left unmatched. The CDR3 covers 16 residues. The CDR3 loop reads CASSFLAGGPFREQYF. The CDR3 region has the DNA TGTGCCAGCAGTTTTTTAGCGGGAGGGCCCTTTCGCGAGCAGTACTTC.

This clone was counted only a few times. V gene TRBV12-5 combines with J gene TRBJ2-1, with 7 bases lining up with TRBD2. The ends lost 5 bases at V and 2 bases at J; junction bases unmatched: 6. CDR1 is LGHNT and CDR2 is FRNRAP in the germline V gene. CDR3 size: 15 residues. CDR3 residues: CASGIAGTAYNEQFF. The CDR3 nucleotides are TGTGCTAGTGGTATAGCGGGCACTGCCTACAATGAGCAGTTCTTC. Drawing the rest from reference TRBV12-5 and TRBJ2-1, the complete variable domain is DARVTQTPRHKVTEMGQEVTMRCQPILGHNTVFWYRQTMMQGLELLAYFRNRAPLDDSGMPKDRFSAEMPDATLATLKIQPSEPRDSAVYFCASGIAGTAYNEQFFGPGTRLTVL.

The rearrangement links TRBV25-1 to TRBJ2-7; 11 nucleotides line up with TRBD1. Per germline, CDR1 MGHDK and CDR2 SYGVNS. This CDR3 region has 15 residues. The V and J ends lost 1 base and 7 bases, in that order; junction bases with no gene match: 6. CDR3 DNA sequence: TGTGCCAGCAGTGAATGGGTTGGGACAGGGGGAGAGCAGTACTTC. This encodes CASSEWVGTGGEQYF.